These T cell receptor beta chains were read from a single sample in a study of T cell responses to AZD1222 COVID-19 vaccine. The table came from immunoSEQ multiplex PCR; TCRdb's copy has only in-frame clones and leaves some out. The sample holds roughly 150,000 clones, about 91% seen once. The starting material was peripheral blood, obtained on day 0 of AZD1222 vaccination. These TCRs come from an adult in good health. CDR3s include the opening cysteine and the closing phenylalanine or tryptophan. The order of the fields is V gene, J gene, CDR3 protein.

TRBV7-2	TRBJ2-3	CASSLGFYTSTDTQYF
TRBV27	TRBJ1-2	CASTTLLFRAGGYGYTF
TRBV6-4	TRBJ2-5	CASSSSAGDQETQYF
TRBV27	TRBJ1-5	CARASPVWAQHF
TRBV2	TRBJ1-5	CASGQEAGNQPQHF
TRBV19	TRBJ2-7	CASSTISGQAYEQYF
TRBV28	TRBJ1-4	CASSSPTGVGEKLFF
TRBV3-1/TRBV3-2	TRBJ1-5	CASSQAGRVDQPQHF
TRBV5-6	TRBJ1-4	CASSLRLGADEKLFF
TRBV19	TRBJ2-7	CASSRDRSYEQYF
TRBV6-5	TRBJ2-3	CASSPPTGTDTQYF
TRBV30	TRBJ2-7	CAWMGSKGYEQYF
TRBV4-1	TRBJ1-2	CASSQDAGSYGYTF
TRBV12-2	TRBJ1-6	CASRLVQFDSPLHF
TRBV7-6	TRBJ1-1	CASSSRGEAFF
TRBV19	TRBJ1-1	CASSEQGHTEAFF
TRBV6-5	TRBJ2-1	CASSYSSINEQFF
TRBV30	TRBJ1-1	CAWRKQGDTEAFF
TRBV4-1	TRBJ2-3	CASSQSPSGGPDTQYF
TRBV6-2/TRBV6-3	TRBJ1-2	CASSARQGAYYGYTF
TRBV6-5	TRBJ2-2	CASSYRLAGTGELFF
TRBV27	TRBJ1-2	CASSLSAGVYGYTF
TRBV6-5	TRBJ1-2	CASSTGEIDRGYTF
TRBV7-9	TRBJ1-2	CASRPTGGAGGYTF
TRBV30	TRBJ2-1	CAWRLLENEQFF
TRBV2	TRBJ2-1	CASSVGTSGGTGSYNEQFF
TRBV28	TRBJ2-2	CASSGASLTGELFF
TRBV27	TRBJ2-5	CASSLGSQETQYF